A single sample is the source of the 4 T cell receptor beta chains below, sequenced in a study of shared clonotypes between healthy human individuals. The protocol was immunoSEQ multiplex PCR, while the TCRdb copy is restricted to in-frame clones and leaves out a portion. The table includes roughly 2.2 million clones, 93% detected once. Sequencing input: naive CD4+ T cells from PBMCs. This sample's subset: CD45RA+ positively selected. The receptors derive from a man aged 18 to 30 in good health. Some clones in this sample may be carry-over from other donors' samples.

This rearrangement joins TRBV11-2 to TRBJ1-4; the match to TRBD1 covers 12 bases. V shed 5 bases, J shed 2 bases, and the junction held 9 bases outside the gene matches. This CDR3 contains 18 residues. Germline V gene sequence: CDR1 SGHAT, CDR2 FQNNGV. The CDR3 DNA is TGTGCCAGCAGCCGGGACAGGGGGCGTCGCGGGACTAATGAAAAACTGTTTTTT. Protein product: CASSRDRGRRGTNEKLFF.

The rearrangement links TRBV7-2 to TRBJ2-7; TRBD2 matches at 12 bases. Germline CDR1 SGHTA, CDR2 FQGNSA. V shed 5 bases and J 0 bases; nucleotides not matched to a gene: 8. The CDR3 loop spans 17 amino acids. CDR3 in DNA: TGTGCCAGCAGCGGAGGGACTAGCGGGTATCACTCCTACGAGCAGTACTTC. This encodes CASSGGTSGYHSYEQYF.

The genes are TRBV28 and TRBJ2-1; the D is unclear. The CDR3 totals 15 residues. CDR1 MDHEN and CDR2 SYDVKM come from the germline V gene. The V and J ends lost 1 base and 9 bases respectively, with 16 bases between them. The CDR3 DNA sequence: TGTGCCAGCAGTTTATCCCCTACTACCCGGACTGAGCAGTTCTTC. Amino acid sequence: CASSLSPTTRTEQFF.

The chain couples TRBV28 to TRBJ1-1; D unclear. V was shortened by 6 bases and J by 4 bases, with 12 bases between the two germline ends. CDR3 length: 13 residues. In germline, CDR1 is MDHEN, CDR2 SYDVKM. CDR3: CASSRPPGTEAFF. CDR3 DNA sequence: TGTGCCAGCAGCCGACCCCCCGGCACTGAAGCTTTCTTT.